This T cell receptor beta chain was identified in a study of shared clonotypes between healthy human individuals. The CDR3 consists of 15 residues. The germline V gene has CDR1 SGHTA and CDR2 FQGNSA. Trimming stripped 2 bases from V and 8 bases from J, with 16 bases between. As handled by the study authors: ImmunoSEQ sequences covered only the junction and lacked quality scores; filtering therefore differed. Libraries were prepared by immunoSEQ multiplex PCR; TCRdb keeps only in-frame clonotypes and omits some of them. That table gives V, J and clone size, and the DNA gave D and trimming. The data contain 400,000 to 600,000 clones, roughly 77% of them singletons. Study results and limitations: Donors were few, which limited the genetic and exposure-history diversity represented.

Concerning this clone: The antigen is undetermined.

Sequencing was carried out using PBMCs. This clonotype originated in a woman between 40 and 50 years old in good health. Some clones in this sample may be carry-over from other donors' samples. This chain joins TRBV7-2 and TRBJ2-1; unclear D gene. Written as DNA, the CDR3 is TGTGCCAGCAGCTTACCGGCAGGTCTGACCCATGAGCAGTTCTTC. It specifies CASSLPAGLTHEQFF.